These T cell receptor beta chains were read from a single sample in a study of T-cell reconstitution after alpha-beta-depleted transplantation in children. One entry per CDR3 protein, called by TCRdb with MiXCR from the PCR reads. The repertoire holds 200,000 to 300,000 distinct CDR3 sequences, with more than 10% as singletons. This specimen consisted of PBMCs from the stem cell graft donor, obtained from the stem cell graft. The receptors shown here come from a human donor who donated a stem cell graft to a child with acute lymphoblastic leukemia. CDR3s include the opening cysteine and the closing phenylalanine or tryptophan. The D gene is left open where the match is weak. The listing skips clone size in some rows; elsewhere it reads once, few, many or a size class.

CDR3nt: TGCAGTGCAGGACGGGCTAATAGCAATCAGCCCCAGCATTTT
CDR3aa: CSAGRANSNQPQHF
d_gene: NA
j_gene: TRBJ1-5
abundance: NA
v_gene: TRBV20-1

CDR3nt: TGTGCCAGCAGCTATGGACCCGGGGAAAAGACCCAGTACTTC
CDR3aa: CASSYGPGEKTQYF
d_gene: NA
j_gene: TRBJ2-5
abundance: many
v_gene: TRBV7-8

CDR3nt: TGTGCCAGCAGTTTAGATCGAAACACCATATATTTT
CDR3aa: CASSLDRNTIYF
d_gene: NA
j_gene: TRBJ1-3
abundance: many
v_gene: TRBV12-3/TRBV12-4

CDR3nt: TGTGCCAGCAGCTTCACACCACAGGGCGACACTGAAGCTTTCTTT
CDR3aa: CASSFTPQGDTEAFF
d_gene: NA
j_gene: TRBJ1-1
abundance: many
v_gene: TRBV7-9

CDR3nt: TGTGCCAGCTCACCACCGGTAACTGGCACTAGCACAGATACGCAGTATTTT
CDR3aa: CASSPPVTGTSTDTQYF
d_gene: NA
j_gene: TRBJ2-3
abundance: many
v_gene: TRBV18

CDR3nt: TGTGCCAGCAGCCCAGGGGGACAGCCCAATCAGCCCCAGCATTTT
CDR3aa: CASSPGGQPNQPQHF
d_gene: TRBD1
j_gene: TRBJ1-5
abundance: many
v_gene: TRBV7-2

CDR3nt: TGCAGTGCTGGAGGCCCCGGCGGGGGCTATGAGCAGTTCTTC
CDR3aa: CSAGGPGGGYEQFF
d_gene: NA
j_gene: TRBJ2-1
abundance: many
v_gene: TRBV20-1

CDR3nt: TGTGCCAGCAGCAGTCACAGGGATGGTGGGGCCAACGTCCTGACTTTC
CDR3aa: CASSSHRDGGANVLTF
d_gene: NA
j_gene: TRBJ2-6
abundance: many
v_gene: TRBV7-2

CDR3nt: TGTGCCTGGAGTCAGCTCGCGAAGAGCACAGATACGCAGTATTTT
CDR3aa: CAWSQLAKSTDTQYF
d_gene: NA
j_gene: TRBJ2-3
abundance: NA
v_gene: TRBV30

CDR3nt: TGCGCCAGCAGCCAAGCAATGGCTTCAGATACGCAGTATTTT
CDR3aa: CASSQAMASDTQYF
d_gene: NA
j_gene: TRBJ2-3
abundance: many
v_gene: TRBV4-3

CDR3nt: TGTGCCGGGCAGGGGGAATCCTACGAGCAGTACTTC
CDR3aa: CAGQGESYEQYF
d_gene: TRBD1
j_gene: TRBJ2-7
abundance: NA
v_gene: TRBV30

CDR3nt: TGCAGCGTGAACCCATCCGGCGGCAGGGCTAGCACAGATACGCAGTATTTT
CDR3aa: CSVNPSGGRASTDTQYF
d_gene: NA
j_gene: TRBJ2-3
abundance: few
v_gene: TRBV29-1

CDR3nt: TGCAGTGCTAGTGGGGCAGCCTACCGGACTGAAGCTTTCTTT
CDR3aa: CSASGAAYRTEAFF
d_gene: NA
j_gene: TRBJ1-1
abundance: many
v_gene: TRBV20-1

CDR3nt: TGTGCCAGCAGTCCGGGCTGGACAGGCCACACCTTTTCCTACGAGCAGTACTTC
CDR3aa: CASSPGWTGHTFSYEQYF
d_gene: TRBD1
j_gene: TRBJ2-7
abundance: NA
v_gene: TRBV6-1

CDR3nt: TGTGTTGTAAGCGGGAGCTTCTACAATGAGCAGTTCTTC
CDR3aa: CVVSGSFYNEQFF
d_gene: TRBD2
j_gene: TRBJ2-1
abundance: many
v_gene: TRBV24-1

CDR3nt: TGTGCCAGCAGCAATGGACAGGAACAGCCCCAGCATTTT
CDR3aa: CASSNGQEQPQHF
d_gene: TRBD1
j_gene: TRBJ1-5
abundance: many
v_gene: TRBV9

CDR3nt: TGTGCCAGCAGCTTATGGGGTGGCGCCAAAAACATTCAGTACTTC
CDR3aa: CASSLWGGAKNIQYF
d_gene: NA
j_gene: TRBJ2-4
abundance: few
v_gene: TRBV7-4

CDR3nt: TGTGCCAGCAGCAGCCAAGTAGGTACGAACACTGAAGCTTTCTTT
CDR3aa: CASSSQVGTNTEAFF
d_gene: NA
j_gene: TRBJ1-1
abundance: many
v_gene: TRBV4-2

CDR3nt: TGTGCCAGCAGTACCGGAGGGGGGTCCTTGGACTACGAGCAGTACTTC
CDR3aa: CASSTGGGSLDYEQYF
d_gene: NA
j_gene: TRBJ2-7
abundance: many
v_gene: TRBV9

CDR3nt: TGTGCCAGCAGCGTAGGTGGTCTTAGCAATCAGCCCCAGCATTTT
CDR3aa: CASSVGGLSNQPQHF
d_gene: NA
j_gene: TRBJ1-5
abundance: many
v_gene: TRBV9

CDR3nt: TGCGCCAGCAGCACCGGACAGGGGGGTAATGGCTACACCTTC
CDR3aa: CASSTGQGGNGYTF
d_gene: TRBD1
j_gene: TRBJ1-2
abundance: many
v_gene: TRBV5-1

CDR3nt: TGCAGCGTTGAACAATCGGTCACAGATACGCAGTATTTT
CDR3aa: CSVEQSVTDTQYF
d_gene: NA
j_gene: TRBJ2-3
abundance: NA
v_gene: TRBV29-1

CDR3nt: TGCGCCAGTAGTAGGGACGGAACTTCAACTAATGAAAAACTGTTTTTT
CDR3aa: CASSRDGTSTNEKLFF
d_gene: NA
j_gene: TRBJ1-4
abundance: many
v_gene: TRBV5-1

CDR3nt: TGTGCCAGCAGTACGGGGAGCAATCAGCCCCAGCATTTT
CDR3aa: CASSTGSNQPQHF
d_gene: NA
j_gene: TRBJ1-5
abundance: many
v_gene: TRBV6-6

CDR3nt: TGTGCCAGCAGCTTAGTAAGTGGAGAAGAGACCCAGTACTTC
CDR3aa: CASSLVSGEETQYF
d_gene: NA
j_gene: TRBJ2-5
abundance: many
v_gene: TRBV7-9

CDR3nt: TGTGCCAGCAGCTTGGGCGGTATACAGCCCCAGCATTTT
CDR3aa: CASSLGGIQPQHF
d_gene: NA
j_gene: TRBJ1-5
abundance: NA
v_gene: TRBV5-6

CDR3nt: TGCAGTGCTACCCTAGCCGGGACCCTAGACTACGAGCAGTACTTC
CDR3aa: CSATLAGTLDYEQYF
d_gene: NA
j_gene: TRBJ2-7
abundance: many
v_gene: TRBV20-1

CDR3nt: TGCGCCAGCAGCTTGGTACCGGGGGCGAACTACGAGCAGTACTTC
CDR3aa: CASSLVPGANYEQYF
d_gene: NA
j_gene: TRBJ2-7
abundance: many
v_gene: TRBV5-1

CDR3nt: TGTGCCAGCTGGCCTAGCGGCCACCAAGAGACCCAGTACTTC
CDR3aa: CASWPSGHQETQYF
d_gene: TRBD2
j_gene: TRBJ2-5
abundance: few
v_gene: TRBV12-3/TRBV12-4

CDR3nt: TGTGCCAGCAGTGGACAGGGAGCCTACGAGCAGTACTTC
CDR3aa: CASSGQGAYEQYF
d_gene: TRBD1
j_gene: TRBJ2-7
abundance: many
v_gene: TRBV25-1

CDR3nt: TGCAGCGTTGTCGGAACACGCTACGAGCAGTACTTC
CDR3aa: CSVVGTRYEQYF
d_gene: NA
j_gene: TRBJ2-7
abundance: many
v_gene: TRBV29-1

CDR3nt: TGTGCCAGCAGTTTTTTGCTCCCTAACTATGGCTACACCTTC
CDR3aa: CASSFLLPNYGYTF
d_gene: NA
j_gene: TRBJ1-2
abundance: few
v_gene: TRBV12-3/TRBV12-4

CDR3nt: TGTGCCAGCAGCGGCCGGGGCCAATACAATGAGCAGTTCTTC
CDR3aa: CASSGRGQYNEQFF
d_gene: NA
j_gene: TRBJ2-1
abundance: NA
v_gene: TRBV5-4

CDR3nt: TGTGCCAGCAGCGTCCAACTTGGCACAGGAAACACCATATATTTT
CDR3aa: CASSVQLGTGNTIYF
d_gene: NA
j_gene: TRBJ1-3
abundance: many
v_gene: TRBV9

CDR3nt: TGTGCCATCAGTGAGGTTTCCTTTACTCACGAGCAGTACTTC
CDR3aa: CAISEVSFTHEQYF
d_gene: NA
j_gene: TRBJ2-7
abundance: NA
v_gene: TRBV10-3

CDR3nt: TGCGCCAGCAGCCAACCGGGACAAGGAGAGACCCAGTACTTC
CDR3aa: CASSQPGQGETQYF
d_gene: NA
j_gene: TRBJ2-5
abundance: NA
v_gene: TRBV4-3

CDR3nt: TGTGCCAGCAGCCGACCGTCGTCTCTCGGGGGCTACGAGCAGTACTTC
CDR3aa: CASSRPSSLGGYEQYF
d_gene: NA
j_gene: TRBJ2-7
abundance: few
v_gene: TRBV3-1

CDR3nt: TGTGCCAGCAGCTTGCCCATATCAGGGGGCGCGTTCGGCTACAATGAGCAGTTCTTC
CDR3aa: CASSLPISGGAFGYNEQFF
d_gene: TRBD1
j_gene: TRBJ2-1
abundance: many
v_gene: TRBV11-2

CDR3nt: TGTGCCAGCAGAACCTCCGGGAGTAGGTATGAGCAGTTCTTC
CDR3aa: CASRTSGSRYEQFF
d_gene: NA
j_gene: TRBJ2-1
abundance: many
v_gene: TRBV28

CDR3nt: TGCGCCAGCAGTTTCGACAGCCCCAAAAACATTCAGTACTTC
CDR3aa: CASSFDSPKNIQYF
d_gene: NA
j_gene: TRBJ2-4
abundance: many
v_gene: TRBV5-1

CDR3nt: TGTGCCAGCAGCCGACAGGTTAAGGAATCACCCCTCCACTTT
CDR3aa: CASSRQVKESPLHF
d_gene: NA
j_gene: TRBJ1-6
abundance: many
v_gene: TRBV5-6

CDR3nt: TGTGCCAGCAGTTACCGGGGGGGCCGCTATACGCAGTATTTT
CDR3aa: CASSYRGGRYTQYF
d_gene: TRBD2
j_gene: TRBJ2-3
abundance: many
v_gene: TRBV6-5

CDR3nt: TGCAGTGCTAGTCTGGGCCTAGAGACCCAGTACTTC
CDR3aa: CSASLGLETQYF
d_gene: NA
j_gene: TRBJ2-5
abundance: many
v_gene: TRBV20-1

CDR3nt: TGCAGTGCCCATATCCAGGGATCTCGTGGGGTACTCTATGGCTACACCTTC
CDR3aa: CSAHIQGSRGVLYGYTF
d_gene: NA
j_gene: TRBJ1-2
abundance: NA
v_gene: TRBV20-1

CDR3nt: TGCGCCAGCAGCGCGGGGCGTATCGTGGCGAATGAGCAGTTCTTC
CDR3aa: CASSAGRIVANEQFF
d_gene: NA
j_gene: TRBJ2-1
abundance: many
v_gene: TRBV5-1

CDR3nt: TGTGCCAGCAGTCCCGGGACTAGCGGGGCTCCTGTAAGCTCCTACGAGCAGTACTTC
CDR3aa: CASSPGTSGAPVSSYEQYF
d_gene: TRBD2
j_gene: TRBJ2-7
abundance: NA
v_gene: TRBV12-3/TRBV12-4

CDR3nt: TGTGCCAGCAGCCTCTTCAGTGGCACTGAAGCTTTCTTT
CDR3aa: CASSLFSGTEAFF
d_gene: NA
j_gene: TRBJ1-1
abundance: many
v_gene: TRBV5-6

CDR3nt: TGTGCCAGCAGCCCCATGGTCGGGGAGCTGTTTTTT
CDR3aa: CASSPMVGELFF
d_gene: NA
j_gene: TRBJ2-2
abundance: many
v_gene: TRBV7-6

CDR3nt: TGTGCCAGTAGTATAGCAGTGATCAACGGCTACGAGCAGTACTTC
CDR3aa: CASSIAVINGYEQYF
d_gene: NA
j_gene: TRBJ2-7
abundance: NA
v_gene: TRBV19

CDR3nt: TGTGCCAGCGGCCCGGGTCGGGGGGGCTGGGAGACCCAGTACTTC
CDR3aa: CASGPGRGGWETQYF
d_gene: TRBD2
j_gene: TRBJ2-5
abundance: many
v_gene: TRBV7-2